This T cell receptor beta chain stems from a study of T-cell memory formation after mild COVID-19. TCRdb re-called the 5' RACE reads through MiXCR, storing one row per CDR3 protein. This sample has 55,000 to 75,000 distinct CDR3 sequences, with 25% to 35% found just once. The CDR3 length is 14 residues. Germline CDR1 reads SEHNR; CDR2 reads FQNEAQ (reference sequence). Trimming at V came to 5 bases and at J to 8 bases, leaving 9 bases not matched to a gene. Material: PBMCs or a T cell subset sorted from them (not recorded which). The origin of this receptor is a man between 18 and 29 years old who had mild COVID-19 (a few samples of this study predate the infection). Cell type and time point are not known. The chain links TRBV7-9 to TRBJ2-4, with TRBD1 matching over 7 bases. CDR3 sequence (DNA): TGTGCCAGCAGCGGAGACAGGGTCGCGTACATTCAGTACTTC. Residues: CASSGDRVAYIQYF. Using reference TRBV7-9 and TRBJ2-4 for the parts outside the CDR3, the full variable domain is DTGVSQNPRHKITKRGQNVTFRCDPISEHNRLYWYRQTLGQGPEFLTYFQNEAQLEKSRLLSDRFSAERPKGSFSTLEIQRTEQGDSAMYLCASSGDRVAYIQYFGAGTRLSVL.